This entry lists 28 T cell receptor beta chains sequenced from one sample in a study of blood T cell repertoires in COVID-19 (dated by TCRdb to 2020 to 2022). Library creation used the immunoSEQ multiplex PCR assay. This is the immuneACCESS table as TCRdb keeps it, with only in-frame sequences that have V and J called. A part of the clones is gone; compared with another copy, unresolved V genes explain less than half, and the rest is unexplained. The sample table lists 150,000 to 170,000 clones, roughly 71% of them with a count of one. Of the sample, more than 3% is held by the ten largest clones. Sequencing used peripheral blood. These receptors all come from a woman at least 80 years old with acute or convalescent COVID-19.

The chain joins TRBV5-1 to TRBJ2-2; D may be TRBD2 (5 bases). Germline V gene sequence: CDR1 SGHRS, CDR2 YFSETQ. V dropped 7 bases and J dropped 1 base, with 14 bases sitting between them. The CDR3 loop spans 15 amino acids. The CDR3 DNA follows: TGCGCCAGCTCCCTTCTGGGGAGGAACACCGGGGAGCTGTTTTTT. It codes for CASSLLGRNTGELFF.

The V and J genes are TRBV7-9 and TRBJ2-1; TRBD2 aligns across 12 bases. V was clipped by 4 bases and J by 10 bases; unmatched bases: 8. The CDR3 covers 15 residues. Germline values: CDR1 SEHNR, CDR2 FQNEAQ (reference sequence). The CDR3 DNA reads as TGTGCCAGCAGCTATGATCTAGCGGGAGGGCGCGAGCAGTTCTTC. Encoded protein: CASSYDLAGGREQFF.

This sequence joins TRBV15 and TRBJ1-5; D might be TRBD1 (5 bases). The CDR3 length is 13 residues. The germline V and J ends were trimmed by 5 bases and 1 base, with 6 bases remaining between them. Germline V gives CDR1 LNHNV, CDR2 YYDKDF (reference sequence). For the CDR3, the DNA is TGTGCCACCAGCGGGGGGAGCAATCAGCCCCAGCATTTT. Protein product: CATSGGSNQPQHF.

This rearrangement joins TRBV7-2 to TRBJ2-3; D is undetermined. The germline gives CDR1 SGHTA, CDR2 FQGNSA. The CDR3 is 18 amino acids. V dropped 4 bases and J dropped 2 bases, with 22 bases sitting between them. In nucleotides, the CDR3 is TGTGCCAGCAGCTCGGAGACTTATACTCCGCTCCCCACAGATACGCAGTATTTT. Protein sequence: CASSSETYTPLPTDTQYF.

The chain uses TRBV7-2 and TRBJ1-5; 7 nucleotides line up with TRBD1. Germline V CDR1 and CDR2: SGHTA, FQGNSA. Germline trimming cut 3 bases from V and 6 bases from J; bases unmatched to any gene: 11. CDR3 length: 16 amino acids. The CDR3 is CASSFVGGRKGQPQHF. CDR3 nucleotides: TGTGCCAGCAGCTTCGTAGGGGGCAGAAAGGGTCAGCCCCAGCATTTT.

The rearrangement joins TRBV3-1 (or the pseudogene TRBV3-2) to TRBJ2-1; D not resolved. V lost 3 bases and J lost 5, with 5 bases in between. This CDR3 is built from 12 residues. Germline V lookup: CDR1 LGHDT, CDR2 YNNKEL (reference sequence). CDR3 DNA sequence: TGTGCCAGCAGCCAGCTAAACAATGAGCAGTTCTTC. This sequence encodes CASSQLNNEQFF.

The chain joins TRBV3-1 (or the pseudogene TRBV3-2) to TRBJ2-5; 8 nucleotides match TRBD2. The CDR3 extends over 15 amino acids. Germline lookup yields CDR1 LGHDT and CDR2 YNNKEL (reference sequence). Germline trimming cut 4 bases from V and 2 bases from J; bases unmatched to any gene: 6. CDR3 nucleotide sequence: TGTGCCAGCAGCCCCCGGGGGGGCGATCAAGAGACCCAGTACTTC. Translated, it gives CASSPRGGDQETQYF.

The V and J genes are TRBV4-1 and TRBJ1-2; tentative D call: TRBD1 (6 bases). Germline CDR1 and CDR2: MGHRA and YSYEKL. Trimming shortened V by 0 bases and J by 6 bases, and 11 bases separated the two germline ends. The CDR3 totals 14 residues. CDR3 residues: CASSQDRGRDGYTF. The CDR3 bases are TGCGCCAGCAGCCAAGACAGGGGCAGGGATGGCTACACCTTC.

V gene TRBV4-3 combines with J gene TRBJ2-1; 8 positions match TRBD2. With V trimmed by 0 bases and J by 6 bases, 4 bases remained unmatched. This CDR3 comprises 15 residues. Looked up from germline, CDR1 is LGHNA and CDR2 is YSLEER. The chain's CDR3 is CASSQDGTRSNEQFF. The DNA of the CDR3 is TGCGCCAGCAGCCAAGATGGGACTAGGAGCAATGAGCAGTTCTTC.

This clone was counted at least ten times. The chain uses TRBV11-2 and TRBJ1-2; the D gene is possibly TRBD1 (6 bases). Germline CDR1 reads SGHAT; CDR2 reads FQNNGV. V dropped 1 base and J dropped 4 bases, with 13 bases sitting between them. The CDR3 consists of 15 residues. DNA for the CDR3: TGTGCCAGCAGCTTAGTTCGGGGACAACGCTATGGCTACACCTTC. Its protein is CASSLVRGQRYGYTF.

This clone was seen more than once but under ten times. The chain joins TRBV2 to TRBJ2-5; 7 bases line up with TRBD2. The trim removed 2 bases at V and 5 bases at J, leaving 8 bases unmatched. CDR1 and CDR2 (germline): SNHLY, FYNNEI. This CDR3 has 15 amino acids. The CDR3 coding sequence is TGTGCCAGCAGTGAAAGGGGAGGGGTTGGGGAGACCCAGTACTTC. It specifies CASSERGGVGETQYF.

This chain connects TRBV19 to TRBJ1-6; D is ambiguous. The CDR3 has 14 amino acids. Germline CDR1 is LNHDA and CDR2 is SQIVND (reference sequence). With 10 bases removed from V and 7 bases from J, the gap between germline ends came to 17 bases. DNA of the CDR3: TGTGCCACAATGGGAGGAACGCGAAATTCACCCCTCCACTTT. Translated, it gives CATMGGTRNSPLHF.

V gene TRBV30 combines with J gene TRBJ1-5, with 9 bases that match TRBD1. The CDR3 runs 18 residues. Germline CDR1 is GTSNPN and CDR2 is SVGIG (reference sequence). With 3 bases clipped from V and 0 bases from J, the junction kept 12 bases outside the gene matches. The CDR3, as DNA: TGTGCCTGGAGAAGACCGGGACAGGGAATAGGTAGCAATCAGCCCCAGCATTTT. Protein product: CAWRRPGQGIGSNQPQHF.

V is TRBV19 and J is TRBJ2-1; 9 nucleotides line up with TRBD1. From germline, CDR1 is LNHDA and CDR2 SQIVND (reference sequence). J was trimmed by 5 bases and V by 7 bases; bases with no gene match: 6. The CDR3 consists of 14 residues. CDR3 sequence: CASNPGQGNNEQFF. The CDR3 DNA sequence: TGTGCCAGTAATCCGGGACAGGGAAACAATGAGCAGTTCTTC. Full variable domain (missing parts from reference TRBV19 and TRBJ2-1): DGGITQSPKYLFRKEGQNVTLSCEQNLNHDAMYWYRQDPGQGLRLIYYSQIVNDFQKGDIAEGYSVSREKKESFPLTVTSAQKNPTAFYLCASNPGQGNNEQFFGPGTRLTVL.

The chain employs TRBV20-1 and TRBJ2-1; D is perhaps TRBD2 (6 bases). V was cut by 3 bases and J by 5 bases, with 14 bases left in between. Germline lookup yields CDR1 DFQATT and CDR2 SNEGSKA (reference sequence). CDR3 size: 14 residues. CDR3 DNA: TGCAGTGCTAGTTATAGCGGTCGTAACAATGAGCAGTTCTTC. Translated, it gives CSASYSGRNNEQFF.

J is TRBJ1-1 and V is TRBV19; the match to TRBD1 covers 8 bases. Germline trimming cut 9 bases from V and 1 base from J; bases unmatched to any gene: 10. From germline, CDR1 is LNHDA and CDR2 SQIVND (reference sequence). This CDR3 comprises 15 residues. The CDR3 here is CASAIQGARNTEAFF. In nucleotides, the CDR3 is TGTGCCAGCGCTATTCAGGGGGCTAGGAACACTGAAGCTTTCTTT.

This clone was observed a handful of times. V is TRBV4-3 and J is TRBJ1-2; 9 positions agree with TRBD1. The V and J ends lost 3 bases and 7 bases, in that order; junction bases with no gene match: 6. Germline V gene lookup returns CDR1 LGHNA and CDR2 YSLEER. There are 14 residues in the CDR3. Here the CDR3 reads CASSQETGGIGYTF. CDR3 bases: TGCGCCAGCAGCCAGGAGACAGGGGGTATTGGCTACACCTTC.

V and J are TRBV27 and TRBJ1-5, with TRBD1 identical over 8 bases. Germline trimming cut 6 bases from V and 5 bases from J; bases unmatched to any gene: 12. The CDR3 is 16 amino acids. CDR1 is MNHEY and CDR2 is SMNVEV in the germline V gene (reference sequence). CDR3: CASRSTGASPHQPQHF. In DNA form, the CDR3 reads TGTGCCAGCAGGTCGACAGGGGCGTCCCCACATCAGCCCCAGCATTTT.

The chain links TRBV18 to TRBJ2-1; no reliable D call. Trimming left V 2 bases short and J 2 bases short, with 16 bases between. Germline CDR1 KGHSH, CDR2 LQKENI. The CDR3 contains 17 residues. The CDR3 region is CASSPSIPRSTYNEQFF. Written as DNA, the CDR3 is TGTGCCAGCTCACCATCGATTCCGAGGTCTACCTACAATGAGCAGTTCTTC. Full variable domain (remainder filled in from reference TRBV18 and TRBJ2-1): NAGVMQNPRHLVRRRGQEARLRCSPMKGHSHVYWYRQLPEEGLKFMVYLQKENIIDESGMPKERFSAEFPKEGPSILRIQQVVRGDSAAYFCASSPSIPRSTYNEQFFGPGTRLTVL.

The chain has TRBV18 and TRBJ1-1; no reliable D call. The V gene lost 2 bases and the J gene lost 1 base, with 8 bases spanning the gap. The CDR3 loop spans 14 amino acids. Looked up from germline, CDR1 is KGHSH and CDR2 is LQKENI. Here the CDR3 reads CASSPDNGNTEAFF. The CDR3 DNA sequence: TGTGCCAGCTCACCAGATAACGGGAACACTGAAGCTTTCTTT.

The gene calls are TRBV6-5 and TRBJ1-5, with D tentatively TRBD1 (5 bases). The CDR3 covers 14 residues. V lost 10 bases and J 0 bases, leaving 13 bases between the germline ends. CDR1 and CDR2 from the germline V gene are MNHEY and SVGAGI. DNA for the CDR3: TGTGCCACCCTGACAGTTAATAGCAATCAGCCCCAGCATTTT. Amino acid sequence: CATLTVNSNQPQHF.

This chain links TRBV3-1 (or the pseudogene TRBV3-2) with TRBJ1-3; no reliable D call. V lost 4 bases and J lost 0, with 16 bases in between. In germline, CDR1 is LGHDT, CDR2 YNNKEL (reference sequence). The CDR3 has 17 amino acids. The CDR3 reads CASSPVARFSSGNTIYF. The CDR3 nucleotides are TGTGCCAGCAGCCCTGTTGCAAGATTCAGCTCTGGAAACACCATATATTTT.

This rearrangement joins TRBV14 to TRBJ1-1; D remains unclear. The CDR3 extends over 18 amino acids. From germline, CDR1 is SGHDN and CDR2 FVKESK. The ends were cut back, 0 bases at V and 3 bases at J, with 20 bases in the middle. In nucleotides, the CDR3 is TGTGCCAGCAGCCAAGATTTCATTTTGGGTCGCAGGTACACTGAAGCTTTCTTT. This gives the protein CASSQDFILGRRYTEAFF.

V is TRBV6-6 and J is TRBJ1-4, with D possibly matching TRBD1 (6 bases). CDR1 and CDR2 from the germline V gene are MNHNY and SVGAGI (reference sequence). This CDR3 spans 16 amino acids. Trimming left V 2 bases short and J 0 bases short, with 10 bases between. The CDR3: CASSYKSGATNEKLFF. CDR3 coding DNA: TGTGCCAGCAGTTACAAGTCAGGGGCAACTAATGAAAAACTGTTTTTT.

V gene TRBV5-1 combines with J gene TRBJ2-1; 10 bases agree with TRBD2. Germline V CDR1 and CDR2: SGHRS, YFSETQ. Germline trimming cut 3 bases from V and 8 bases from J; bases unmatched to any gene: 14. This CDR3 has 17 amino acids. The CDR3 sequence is CASSSRPAGGQSHEQFF. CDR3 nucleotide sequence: TGCGCCAGCAGCTCCCGGCCAGCGGGAGGGCAGTCTCATGAGCAGTTCTTC.

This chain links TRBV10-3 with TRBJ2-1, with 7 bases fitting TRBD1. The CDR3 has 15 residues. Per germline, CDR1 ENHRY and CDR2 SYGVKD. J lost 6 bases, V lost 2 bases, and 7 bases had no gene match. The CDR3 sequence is CAISESGGQFNEQFF. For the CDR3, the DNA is TGTGCCATCAGTGAGAGTGGGGGACAGTTCAATGAGCAGTTCTTC.

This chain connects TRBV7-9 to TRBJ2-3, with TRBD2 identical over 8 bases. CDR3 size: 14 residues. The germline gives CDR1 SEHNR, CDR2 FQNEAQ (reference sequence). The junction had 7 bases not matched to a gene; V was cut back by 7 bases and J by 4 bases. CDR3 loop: CASMVAGGADTQYF. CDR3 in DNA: TGTGCCAGCATGGTGGCGGGGGGAGCAGATACGCAGTATTTT.

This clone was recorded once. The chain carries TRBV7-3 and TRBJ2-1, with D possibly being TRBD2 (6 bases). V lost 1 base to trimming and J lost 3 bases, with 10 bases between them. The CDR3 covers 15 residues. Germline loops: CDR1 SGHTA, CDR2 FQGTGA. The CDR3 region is CASSLMASVYNEQFF. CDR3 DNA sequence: TGTGCCAGCAGCTTAATGGCTAGCGTCTACAATGAGCAGTTCTTC.